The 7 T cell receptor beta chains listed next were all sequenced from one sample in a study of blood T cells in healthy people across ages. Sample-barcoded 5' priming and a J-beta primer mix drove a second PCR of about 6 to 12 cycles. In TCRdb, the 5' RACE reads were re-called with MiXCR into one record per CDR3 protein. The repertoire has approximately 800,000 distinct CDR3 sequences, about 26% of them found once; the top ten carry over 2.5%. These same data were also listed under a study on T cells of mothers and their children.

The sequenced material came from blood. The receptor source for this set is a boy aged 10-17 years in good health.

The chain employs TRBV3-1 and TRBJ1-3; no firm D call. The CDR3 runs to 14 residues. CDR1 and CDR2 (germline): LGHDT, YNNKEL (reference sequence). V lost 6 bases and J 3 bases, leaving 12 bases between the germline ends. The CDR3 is CASSPTVNGNTIYF. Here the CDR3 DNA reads TGTGCCAGCAGTCCGACGGTGAATGGAAACACCATATATTTT.

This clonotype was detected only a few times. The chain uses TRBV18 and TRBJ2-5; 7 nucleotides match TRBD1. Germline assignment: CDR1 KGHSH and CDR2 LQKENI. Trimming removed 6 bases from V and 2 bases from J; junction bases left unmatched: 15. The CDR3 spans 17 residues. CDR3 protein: CASSLSTGTYDQETQYF. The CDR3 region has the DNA TGTGCCAGCTCGCTATCGACAGGGACCTACGATCAAGAGACCCAGTACTTC.

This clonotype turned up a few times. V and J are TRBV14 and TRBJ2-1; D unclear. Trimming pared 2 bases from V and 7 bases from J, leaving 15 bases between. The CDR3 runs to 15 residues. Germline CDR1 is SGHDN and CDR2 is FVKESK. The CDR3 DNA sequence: TGTGCCAGCAGCCAAATCGGGCCGGGTCGTAATGAGCAGTTCTTC. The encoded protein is CASSQIGPGRNEQFF.

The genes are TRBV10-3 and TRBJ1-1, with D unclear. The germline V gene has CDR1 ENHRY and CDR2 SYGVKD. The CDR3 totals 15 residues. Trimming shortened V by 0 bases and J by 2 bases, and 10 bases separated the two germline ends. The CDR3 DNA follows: TGTGCCATCAGTGAGTCGAATCGGTTAAACACTGAAGCTTTCTTT. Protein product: CAISESNRLNTEAFF.

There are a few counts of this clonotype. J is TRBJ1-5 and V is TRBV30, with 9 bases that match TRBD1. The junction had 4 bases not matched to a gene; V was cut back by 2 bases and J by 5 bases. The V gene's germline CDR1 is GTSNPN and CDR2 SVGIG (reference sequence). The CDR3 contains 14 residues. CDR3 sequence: CAWSLTGGDQPQHF. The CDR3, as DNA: TGTGCCTGGAGTTTGACAGGGGGGGATCAGCCCCAGCATTTT.

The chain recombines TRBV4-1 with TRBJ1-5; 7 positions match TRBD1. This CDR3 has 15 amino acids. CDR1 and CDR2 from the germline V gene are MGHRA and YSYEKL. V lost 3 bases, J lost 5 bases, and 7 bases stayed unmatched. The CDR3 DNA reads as TGCGCCAGCAGCCATCCCGGACAGGCCGATCAGCCCCAGCATTTT. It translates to CASSHPGQADQPQHF.

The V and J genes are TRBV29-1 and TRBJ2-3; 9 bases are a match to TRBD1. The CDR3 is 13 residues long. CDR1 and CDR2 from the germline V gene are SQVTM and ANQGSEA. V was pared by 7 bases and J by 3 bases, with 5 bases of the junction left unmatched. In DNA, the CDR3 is TGCAGCGGTGACAGGGGGGGTACAGATACGCAGTATTTT. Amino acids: CSGDRGGTDTQYF.